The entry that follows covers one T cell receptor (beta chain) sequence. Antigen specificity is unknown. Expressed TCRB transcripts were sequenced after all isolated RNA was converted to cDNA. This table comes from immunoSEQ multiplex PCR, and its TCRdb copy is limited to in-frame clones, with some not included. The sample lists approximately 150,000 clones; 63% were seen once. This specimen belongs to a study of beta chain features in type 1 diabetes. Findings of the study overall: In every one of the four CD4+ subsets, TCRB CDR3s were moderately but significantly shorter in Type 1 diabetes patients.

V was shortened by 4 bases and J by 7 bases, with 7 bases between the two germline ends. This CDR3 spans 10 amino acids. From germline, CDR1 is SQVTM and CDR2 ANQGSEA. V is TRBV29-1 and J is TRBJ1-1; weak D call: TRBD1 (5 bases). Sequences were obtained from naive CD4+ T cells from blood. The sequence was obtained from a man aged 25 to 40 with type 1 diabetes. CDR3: CSVGQSEAFF. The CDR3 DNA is TGCAGCGTTGGACAGAGTGAAGCTTTCTTT.